This T cell receptor (beta chain) came from a study of cytomegalovirus exposure and HLA in healthy donors (dated by TCRdb to the late 2010s). Study-wide context: In an earlier analysis of 450 to 750 of the donors, about 260 Gb of sequence data and 117 million unique TCR beta sequences from about 180 million T cells were reported. All discovery cohort repertoires had been generated on a single sequencing platform. Because of strong linkage in the cohort, a few DR-DQ haplotypes were treated as single units for association and clustering. An earlier analysis of a few hundred of the donors applied high-throughput TCR beta sequencing to assess whether each TCR beta V gene segment acted as functional or pseudogenic. Typing coverage varied by locus: 629-630 donors for A, B, C, DRB1 and DQB1; under 550 for DQA1; approximately 570 for DPA1; approximately 490 for DPB1. To predict cytomegalovirus infection status, the study combined high-throughput TCR immunosequencing, statistical association of individual TCRs with disease status, and machine learning. A separate validation cohort of more than 100 different subjects was used in addition to the 666-subject first cohort. Class I and class II HLA loci were covered by the typing at four-digit resolution. Among 300 to 450 genotyped donors of the cohort, an average of approximately 240,000 unique TCR beta nucleotide sequences were sequenced per donor, 15% to 20% of them non-productive. In the later analysis, no new phenotypic data were used to find candidate immune exposures; instead, reliance was placed on TCR beta sequences and their occurrence across donors. Using immunosequencing, the study profiled T cell repertoires from fewer than 850 subjects and related those repertoires to cytomegalovirus serostatus. The aim of the study was to test whether cataloging public T cell receptors could identify signatures of past pathogen exposure. Of the approximately 400 genotyped donors, around 81% fell in the genetic ancestry cluster associated with self-reported Caucasian donors. Donor age, sex, ethnicity and CMV serostatus were compiled together with the repertoire data. A later genetic analysis took genome-wide SNP genotypes for 398 of the 666 donors and used that subset as a discovery cohort. Around 320 gigabases of sequencing data and approximately 80 million unique TCR sequences were included in an early release covering about 620 HLA-typed donors. To study patterns of TCR occurrence, a later analysis re-analyzed previously published TCR beta repertoires from around 660 donors and added high-resolution HLA genotyping. The investigation overall reported the following: The only immune exposure information available for the cohort was CMV serostatus. Assigning TCR associations to individual alleles was difficult when HLA alleles, especially DR and DQ, strongly co-occurred. The authors suggested that the approach could potentially be generalized to other disease states and immunological phenotypes. The earlier analysis of around 600 of the donors excluded seventeen rarely observed V segments, including chromosome 9 orphons, because counts were too low. Specific HLA alleles were associated with 16,951 TCR beta sequences at a false discovery rate of 0.05 in a later analysis. Roughly uniform sequencing depth across donors was assumed in presence/absence analyses, although this assumption may not hold. Compared with the roughly 670-donor mean, donors in an Asian-associated ancestry cluster had fewer N-insertions in productive TCRs, according to a later genetic analysis. V-gene and J-gene trimming of TCR beta chains was associated with a missense DCLRE1C variant in a later genetic analysis, and the association was replicated in an independent cohort. The 87-base-pair reads could not distinguish some IMGT-functional V segments, including TRBV6-2 and TRBV6-3, so those segments were excluded. A later analysis found that HLA-associated TCR beta chains were more clonally expanded and had lower generation probabilities than equally common non-associated chains. The classifier was reported to diagnose cytomegalovirus status with high specificity and sensitivity in both the original cohort and the validation cohort. This cohort had only TCR beta chains sequenced, and the lack of alpha or paired-chain data limited which features could be detected. Because HLA typing was unavailable for some donors at each locus, only the typed subset was used in association tests. Correlated functional status among segregating V segments might be attributable to linkage disequilibrium, but an unknown experimental factor could not be ruled out. In a later analysis, the rate of TCR association differed among HLA loci, with DRB1 alleles having the most associated TCRs and HLA-C alleles having the fewest. While some public TCRs were present in many individuals, most TCR sequences turned up only very rarely across donors. A group of highly shared sequence variants was considered likely to be a technical artifact of the sequencing pipeline. A few of the identified cytomegalovirus-associated TCR beta chains were confirmed in vitro to be specific for cytomegalovirus antigens. Broadly in line with IMGT annotations, most TCR beta V segments showed up in productive rearrangements about 90% or about 30% of the time in an earlier analysis of approximately 640 of the donors. A total of around 150 TCR beta chains were listed by the study as associated with cytomegalovirus. A further reported finding was that TCR beta sequences accurately predicted the HLA-A and HLA-B alleles for most subjects in the first cohort. In a later analysis, several top co-occurrence clusters were reported to appear linked to parvovirus B19, influenza, CMV and Epstein-Barr virus. Most CMV-associated TCR beta chains appeared to be HLA-restricted in a later analysis, and the HLA associations seemed to be driven largely by CMV exposure.

The cohort comprised approximately 700 healthy bone marrow donors. Cohort members were all nominally healthy when sampled, although unrecorded immune exposures were likely present. The donor tested CMV seropositive, placing the donor among the 310 or so seropositive members of the cohort. Every donor gave a peripheral blood sample, and the peripheral blood mononuclear cells from that sample were used for TCR beta sequencing. The Qiagen DNeasy Blood Extraction Kit was used to extract genomic DNA from the blood cell samples. With respect to this clone: The antigen it binds to is not known. Base qualities were left out, and no much larger clone turns up one base away.

Library generation was performed with the immunoSEQ multiplex PCR assay. A mixture of 60 forward primers for TCR Vbeta segments and 13 reverse primers for TCR Jbeta segments was used in the multiplex PCR. A multiplex PCR assay on genomic DNA amplified the CDR3 region of rearranged TCR beta genes. Amplified TCR beta libraries were sequenced as 87-base-pair reads on the Illumina HiSeq System. As for the original processing: A later analysis counted approximately 76 million unique TCR beta chains across the 600 to 850 repertoires, and some 11 million of these chains were shared by at least two donors. Raw reads were error-corrected and collapsed into unique sequences by a nearest-neighbor algorithm in which closely related sequences were merged to remove PCR and sequencing errors. To assign V, D and J gene segments, CDR3 sequences were aligned to IMGT reference sequences. For a sequence to be retained, a match of at least six nucleotides was required to both a V gene segment and a J gene segment. Rearrangements were called productive when the CDR3 lacked stop codons and stayed in frame with V and J; all others were non-productive. Following IMGT convention, CDR3 was defined as the stretch from the second conserved V-encoded cysteine to the conserved J-encoded phenylalanine. The earlier analysis of 550 to 650 of the donors excluded any sequence lacking an unambiguous match to a single V gene segment. An earlier analysis of a few hundred of the donors classified V segments as functional when productive rearrangements were above 56.7% and as segregating when the standard deviation between donors was above 5%. To diagnose cytomegalovirus status from the catalog of TCR beta chain sequences, a statistical classification framework was built. In a later analysis, V and J genes were assigned by comparing TCR nucleotide sequences against IMGT/GENE-DB human TR gene sequences. The TCRdist pipeline was used in a later analysis to assign CDR3 sequences and most-parsimonious VDJ recombination scenarios. In a later analysis, every TCR beta chain was defined by the combination of its CDR3 amino acid sequence and its V-gene family, and reads without a unique V-gene family were dropped. To address suspected cross-contamination and a sequencing artifact, a later analysis removed a few hundred highly shared, low-generation-probability nucleotide sequences. In a later analysis, a clonal expansion index was calculated for each public chain from normalized within-repertoire ranks of inferred template counts. Generation probabilities in a later analysis came from a VDJ recombination model fitted to out-of-frame rearrangements, and those results were checked against IGoR. A later analysis scored TCR-TCR, TCR-HLA and TCR-CMV co-occurrence with hypergeometric tests, applying a repertoire-size bias correction to TCR pairs. To estimate false discovery rates, a later analysis permuted the HLA or CMV assignments 20 times. In a later analysis, co-occurring TCRs were grouped with DBSCAN, and TCRdist sequence similarity was added when clustering was performed within HLA-allele-positive subsets. Repertoires with fewer than 30,000 or more than 120,000 public chains, plus five repertoires with anomalous nucleotide sharing, were excluded from co-occurrence clustering. In its TCRdb copy, this immuneACCESS table keeps in-frame sequences only and misses some clones. Where compared with another copy, unresolved V genes explain less than half of these, and the others have no known cause. The V and J calls and clone size were taken over from that table, and D and trimming were inferred from the DNA. A total of more than 150,000 clones appear in this sample, about 77% of them only once. Of the sample, 2% to 2.5% is held by the ten largest clones.

The CDR3 covers 10 residues, taking in both the cysteine and the phenylalanine. Only the CDR3 region is kept as DNA, spanning 30 bases read in frame from base 1. CDR1 and CDR2, per the germline V gene (reference sequence), are DFQATT and SNEGSKA. V is shortened by 5 bases, J by 4 bases, and the region joining them spans 5 bases. The material sequenced was PBMCs. The chain links TRBV20-1 with TRBJ1-2; no D segment can be confidently identified. The sequence was collected from a young woman in good health and CMV-seropositive. The DNA sequence reads TGCAGTGCTGAGGGCTATGGCTACACCTTC. Its coded protein is CSAEGYGYTF.